Listed below are T cell receptor beta chains from one sample, sequenced in a study of T-cell memory formation after mild COVID-19. Each CDR3 protein gets one entry after TCRdb re-called the 5' RACE reads with MiXCR. The sample comprises just over 350,000 distinct CDR3 sequences, roughly 14% of which are singletons, and about 22% rests with the top ten. Sequences were obtained from PBMCs or a T cell subset sorted from them (not recorded which). These receptors were obtained from a man aged 18 to 29 who had mild COVID-19 (a few samples of this study predate the infection). Cell type and time point are not known. Both conserved end residues are part of each CDR3. The D gene is left open where the match is weak. The size field is filled for only some rows; it gives once, few, many or a size class.

clone_size d_call j_call v_call cdr3_aa cdr3_nt
many . TRBJ1-5 TRBV7-9 CASSFRGDQPQHF TGTGCCAGCAGCTTTAGGGGCGATCAGCCCCAGCATTTT
few . TRBJ2-3 TRBV6-5 CASSYRERTASSTDTQYF TGTGCCAGCAGTTACCGCGAGAGAACAGCTTCTAGCACAGATACGCAGTATTTT
. . TRBJ1-5 TRBV6-5 CASSQGSRRPQHF TGTGCCAGCAGTCAGGGGTCCAGGCGGCCCCAGCATTTT
few . TRBJ2-3 TRBV12-3/TRBV12-4 CASSPGAIRSGDTQYF TGTGCCAGCAGTCCGGGGGCCATTCGGAGCGGTGATACGCAGTATTTT
. TRBD2 TRBJ2-5 TRBV5-4 CASSKLTSVEEETQYF TGTGCCAGCAGCAAGTTGACTAGCGTTGAGGAAGAGACCCAGTACTTC
. . TRBJ2-3 TRBV9 CASSEGGEDTQYF TGTGCCAGCAGCGAGGGGGGAGAAGATACGCAGTATTTT
. . TRBJ2-3 TRBV7-2 CASSFGGGRGDTQYF TGTGCCAGCAGCTTTGGGGGGGGCCGAGGAGATACGCAGTATTTT
few . TRBJ2-4 TRBV5-1 CASREIAKNIQYF TGCGCCAGCAGAGAGATAGCCAAAAACATTCAGTACTTC
. . TRBJ2-6 TRBV5-5 CASFYPDPRVGANVLTF TGTGCCAGCTTCTACCCGGATCCGAGAGTGGGGGCCAACGTCCTGACTTTC
. TRBD1 TRBJ2-3 TRBV5-4 CASSLVWVRTGSTDTQYF TGTGCCAGCAGCTTAGTCTGGGTGAGGACAGGGAGCACAGATACGCAGTATTTT
. . TRBJ1-5 TRBV12-3/TRBV12-4 CASSLGSTLRQPQHF TGTGCCAGCAGTCTCGGGTCTACCTTGAGGCAGCCCCAGCATTTT
. . TRBJ2-3 TRBV4-3 CASSQRQPSTDTQYF TGCGCCAGCAGCCAGAGACAGCCTAGCACAGATACGCAGTATTTT
. . TRBJ2-7 TRBV7-2 CASRTGYSSYEQYF TGTGCCAGCCGAACAGGTTATAGCTCCTACGAGCAGTACTTC
. TRBD1 TRBJ2-3 TRBV4-2 CASSQDLGQGSDTQYF TGTGCCAGCAGCCAAGATCTGGGACAGGGATCAGATACGCAGTATTTT
few . TRBJ2-4 TRBV18 CASSPGGRGAKNIQYF TGTGCCAGCTCACCAGGAGGCAGGGGAGCCAAAAACATTCAGTACTTC
. TRBD1 TRBJ1-2 TRBV6-5 CASSVDRLGGYTF TGTGCCAGCAGTGTGGACAGGCTAGGAGGCTACACCTTC
. . TRBJ1-1 TRBV7-9 CASSAEHDPTEAFF TGTGCCAGCAGCGCCGAGCATGACCCAACTGAAGCTTTCTTT
few TRBD2 TRBJ2-1 TRBV11-2 CASSSAPSGGPQFF TGTGCCAGCAGCTCCGCTCCTAGCGGGGGGCCTCAGTTCTTC
few . TRBJ1-1 TRBV7-9 CASSFFEGQAFF TGTGCCAGCAGCTTTTTTGAGGGCCAAGCTTTCTTT
. . TRBJ1-5 TRBV6-5 CASSYSGGHAFSNQPQHF TGTGCCAGCAGTTACTCGGGGGGCCACGCCTTTAGCAATCAGCCCCAGCATTTT
. . TRBJ1-5 TRBV7-2 CASSPDSHQPQHF TGTGCCAGCAGCCCGGACAGTCATCAGCCCCAGCATTTT
few TRBD1 TRBJ1-5 TRBV9 CASSGTGGENQPQHF TGTGCCAGCAGCGGCACAGGGGGGGAAAATCAGCCCCAGCATTTT
few . TRBJ2-1 TRBV10-3 CAISEWDSSYNEQFF TGTGCCATCAGTGAGTGGGATAGCTCCTACAATGAGCAGTTCTTC
. TRBD1 TRBJ2-5 TRBV6-6 CASRQGAMQETQYF TGTGCCAGCAGACAGGGGGCAATGCAAGAGACCCAGTACTTC
. . TRBJ2-6 TRBV24-1 CATSGPGDSGANVLTF TGTGCCACCAGTGGCCCAGGGGACTCCGGGGCCAACGTCCTGACTTTC
. TRBD1 TRBJ2-5 TRBV7-2 CASSLMGQGAWETQYF TGTGCCAGCAGCTTAATGGGACAGGGGGCTTGGGAGACCCAGTACTTC
once . TRBJ2-3 TRBV5-1 CASSFGELIDTQYF TGCGCCAGCAGCTTTGGGGAGTTAATAGATACGCAGTATTTT
. TRBD1 TRBJ1-6 TRBV6-5 CASSLGQAISYNSPLHF TGTGCCAGCAGCCTTGGACAGGCCATCTCCTATAATTCACCCCTCCACTTT
. TRBD1 TRBJ1-1 TRBV5-1 CASSPRQGLEAFF TGCGCCAGCAGCCCACGACAGGGTCTAGAGGCTTTCTTT
. . TRBJ2-5 TRBV9 CASSVPGGPETQYF TGTGCCAGCAGCGTGCCGGGGGGCCCAGAGACCCAGTACTTC
few . TRBJ2-7 TRBV7-2 CASSLLGGAMHRYEQYF TGTGCCAGCAGCTTACTGGGGGGTGCCATGCATCGCTACGAGCAGTACTTC
few . TRBJ1-2 TRBV7-2 CASSLGGPIPNYGYTF TGTGCCAGCAGCTTAGGGGGTCCTATTCCTAACTATGGCTACACCTTC
. . TRBJ1-2 TRBV11-1 CASSTRWREANYGYTF TGTGCCAGCAGCACAAGGTGGAGGGAAGCTAACTATGGCTACACCTTC